A single sample gave rise to the 15 T cell receptor beta chains below, sequenced in a study of cytomegalovirus exposure and HLA in healthy donors. The PCR contained 60 Vbeta and 13 Jbeta primers. Method: immunoSEQ multiplex PCR; TCRdb's copy keeps in-frame clones and lacks some. The sample records approximately 150,000 clones, 75% to 85% being singletons. Sequenced sample: PBMCs. The origin of the receptors is a woman in her 30s in good health and CMV-seropositive.

This chain uses TRBV7-9 with TRBJ2-7; a possible D gene is TRBD2 (5 bases). The CDR3 covers 15 residues. CDR1 and CDR2 from the germline V gene are SEHNR and FQNEAQ (reference sequence). Trimming removed 5 bases from V and 0 bases from J, with 14 bases in between. The CDR3 DNA reads TGTGCCAGCAGCGACGGACTGAGGAGCTCCTACGAGCAGTACTTC. Translation gives CASSDGLRSSYEQYF.

The chain links TRBV15 to TRBJ2-7; TRBD2 aligns across 11 bases. The CDR3 contains 16 residues. J lost 0 bases, V lost 5 bases, and 6 bases had no gene match. Germline CDR1 is LNHNV and CDR2 is YYDKDF (reference sequence). This chain's CDR3 is CATSWASGRSSYEQYF. The CDR3 bases are TGTGCCACCAGCTGGGCTAGCGGGAGGAGCTCCTACGAGCAGTACTTC.

The chain combines TRBV14 with TRBJ2-7; 7 nucleotides align to TRBD2. From germline, CDR1 is SGHDN and CDR2 FVKESK. The length of the CDR3 is 16 residues. Trimming at V came to 2 bases and at J to 2 bases, leaving 9 bases not matched to a gene. The CDR3, as DNA: TGTGCCAGCAGCCAATGGGGGGGACCCGATACCTACGAGCAGTACTTC. It encodes CASSQWGGPDTYEQYF. The full variable domain, completed using reference TRBV14 and TRBJ2-7, is EAGVTQFPSHSVIEKGQTVTLRCDPISGHDNLYWYRRVMGKEIKFLLHFVKESKQDESGMPNNRFLAERTGGTYSTLKVQPAELEDSGVYFCASSQWGGPDTYEQYFGPGTRLTVT.

V usage is TRBV30 and J usage is TRBJ2-7; D ambiguous. Trimming stripped 5 bases from V and 6 bases from J, with 11 bases between. This CDR3 region has 11 residues. Germline V gene sequence: CDR1 GTSNPN, CDR2 SVGIG (reference sequence). Here the CDR3 DNA reads TGTGCCTGGGGCTTTTTAAGCGAGCAGTACTTC. Translated: CAWGFLSEQYF.

The chain carries TRBV10-3 and TRBJ2-1; maybe TRBD2 (6 bases). The CDR3 loop spans 16 amino acids. From germline, CDR1 is ENHRY and CDR2 SYGVKD. Between the trimmed V and J ends, which lost 6 bases and 8 bases, there was a span of 23 bases. The CDR3 nucleotides read TGTGCCATCAGCATACGGGACTCTATTTCGGGGGATGAGCAGTTCTTC. It yields the protein CAISIRDSISGDEQFF.

J is TRBJ1-1 and V is TRBV30, with TRBD1 identical over 8 bases. The CDR3 is 14 residues long. The trim removed 0 bases at V and 0 bases at J, leaving 0 bases unmatched. CDR1 GTSNPN and CDR2 SVGIG come from the germline V gene (reference sequence). CDR3 bases: TGTGCCTGGAGTGTACAGGGGGTGAACACTGAAGCTTTCTTT. This sequence encodes CAWSVQGVNTEAFF.

The rearrangement joins TRBV5-4 to TRBJ2-3, with TRBD2 identical over 7 bases. Germline CDR1 and CDR2: SGHNT and YYREEE (reference sequence). V lost 0 bases to trimming and J lost 1 base; unmatched junction nucleotides: 2. This CDR3 comprises 15 residues. The CDR3 coding sequence is TGTGCCAGCAGCTTGGGTGGGGGGGGCACAGATACGCAGTATTTT. As protein: CASSLGGGGTDTQYF.

This chain uses TRBV4-1 with TRBJ1-2, with D perhaps TRBD1 (5 bases). This CDR3 spans 16 amino acids. The V end lost 4 bases, the J end lost 3 bases, and 18 bases lay between the germline ends. Germline values: CDR1 MGHRA, CDR2 YSYEKL. The DNA of the CDR3 is TGCGCCAGCAGCCCCCATGAAGTTACAGGACACTATGGCTACACCTTC. Translation gives CASSPHEVTGHYGYTF.

The chain combines TRBV5-1 with TRBJ2-7, with 12 bases fitting TRBD2. V lost 7 bases and J lost 0; bases outside the gene matches: 5. Germline CDR1 SGHRS, CDR2 YFSETQ. The CDR3 runs to 15 residues. CDR3 bases: TGCGCCAGCGCCTGGACTAGCGGGGCCTCCTACGAGCAGTACTTC. This translates into CASAWTSGASYEQYF. The full variable domain, with the rest looked up from reference TRBV5-1 and TRBJ2-7, is KAGVTQTPRYLIKTRGQQVTLSCSPISGHRSVSWYQQTPGQGLQFLFEYFSETQRNKGNFPGRFSGRQFSNSRSEMNVSTLELGDSALYLCASAWTSGASYEQYFGPGTRLTVT.

The chain links TRBV6-6 to TRBJ1-5; 9 bases fit TRBD1. The germline gives CDR1 MNHNY, CDR2 SVGAGI (reference sequence). The J segment lost 7 bases and the V segment lost 5 bases, leaving 12 bases of the junction unmatched. The CDR3 is 16 residues long. The chain's CDR3 is CASSQGPGQGKQPQHF. The CDR3 DNA follows: TGTGCCAGCAGTCAAGGGCCGGGACAGGGTAAGCAGCCCCAGCATTTT.

The chain couples TRBV11-3 to TRBJ2-6, with D uncertain. Germline V gives CDR1 SGHNT, CDR2 YENEEA. V was trimmed by 2 bases and J by 0 bases, leaving 8 bases between them. The CDR3 covers 16 residues. The CDR3 DNA sequence: TGTGCCAGCAGCTTAAGCATGCGCTCTGGGGCCAACGTCCTGACTTTC. Translation gives CASSLSMRSGANVLTF.

This clone occurred a few times. The chain combines TRBV19 with TRBJ1-1, with 9 bases fitting TRBD1. There are 16 residues in the CDR3. V shed 6 bases, J shed 0 bases, and the junction held 8 bases outside the gene matches. The germline gives CDR1 LNHDA, CDR2 SQIVND (reference sequence). The CDR3 reads CASRLQQGAMNTEAFF. CDR3 in DNA: TGTGCCAGTAGACTACAACAGGGGGCAATGAACACTGAAGCTTTCTTT.

V usage is TRBV2 and J usage is TRBJ1-2; TRBD1 matches at 10 bases. After removal of 4 bases from V and 7 bases from J, the junction contained 3 bases not matched to a gene. From germline, CDR1 is SNHLY and CDR2 FYNNEI. The CDR3 length is 13 residues. CDR3 coding DNA: TGTGCCAGCAGTGGACAGGGGGCGGTTGGCTACACCTTC. This sequence encodes CASSGQGAVGYTF. The complete variable domain, with remaining parts taken from reference TRBV2 and TRBJ1-2, reads EPEVTQTPSHQVTQMGQEVILRCVPISNHLYFYWYRQILGQKVEFLVSFYNNEISEKSEIFDDQFSVERPDGSNFTLKIRSTKLEDSAMYFCASSGQGAVGYTFGSGTRLTVV.

This rearrangement joins TRBV11-2 to TRBJ1-2; D is perhaps TRBD1 (5 bases). The CDR3 is 12 amino acids. Germline V gives CDR1 SGHAT, CDR2 FQNNGV. V lost 3 bases and J 8 bases, leaving 10 bases between the germline ends. DNA for the CDR3: TGTGCCAGCAGCTTCCCAGGGAAAGGCTACACCTTC. This codes for CASSFPGKGYTF.

V is TRBV28 and J is TRBJ2-7; perhaps TRBD2 as D (5 bases). Trimming took off 6 bases at V and 2 bases at J, with 14 bases between the two ends. Germline-derived CDR1 and CDR2 are MDHEN and SYDVKM. This CDR3 contains 14 residues. DNA of the CDR3: TGTGCCAGCAGCCTAAGAGGGAACGCCTACGAGCAGTACTTC. Residues: CASSLRGNAYEQYF.